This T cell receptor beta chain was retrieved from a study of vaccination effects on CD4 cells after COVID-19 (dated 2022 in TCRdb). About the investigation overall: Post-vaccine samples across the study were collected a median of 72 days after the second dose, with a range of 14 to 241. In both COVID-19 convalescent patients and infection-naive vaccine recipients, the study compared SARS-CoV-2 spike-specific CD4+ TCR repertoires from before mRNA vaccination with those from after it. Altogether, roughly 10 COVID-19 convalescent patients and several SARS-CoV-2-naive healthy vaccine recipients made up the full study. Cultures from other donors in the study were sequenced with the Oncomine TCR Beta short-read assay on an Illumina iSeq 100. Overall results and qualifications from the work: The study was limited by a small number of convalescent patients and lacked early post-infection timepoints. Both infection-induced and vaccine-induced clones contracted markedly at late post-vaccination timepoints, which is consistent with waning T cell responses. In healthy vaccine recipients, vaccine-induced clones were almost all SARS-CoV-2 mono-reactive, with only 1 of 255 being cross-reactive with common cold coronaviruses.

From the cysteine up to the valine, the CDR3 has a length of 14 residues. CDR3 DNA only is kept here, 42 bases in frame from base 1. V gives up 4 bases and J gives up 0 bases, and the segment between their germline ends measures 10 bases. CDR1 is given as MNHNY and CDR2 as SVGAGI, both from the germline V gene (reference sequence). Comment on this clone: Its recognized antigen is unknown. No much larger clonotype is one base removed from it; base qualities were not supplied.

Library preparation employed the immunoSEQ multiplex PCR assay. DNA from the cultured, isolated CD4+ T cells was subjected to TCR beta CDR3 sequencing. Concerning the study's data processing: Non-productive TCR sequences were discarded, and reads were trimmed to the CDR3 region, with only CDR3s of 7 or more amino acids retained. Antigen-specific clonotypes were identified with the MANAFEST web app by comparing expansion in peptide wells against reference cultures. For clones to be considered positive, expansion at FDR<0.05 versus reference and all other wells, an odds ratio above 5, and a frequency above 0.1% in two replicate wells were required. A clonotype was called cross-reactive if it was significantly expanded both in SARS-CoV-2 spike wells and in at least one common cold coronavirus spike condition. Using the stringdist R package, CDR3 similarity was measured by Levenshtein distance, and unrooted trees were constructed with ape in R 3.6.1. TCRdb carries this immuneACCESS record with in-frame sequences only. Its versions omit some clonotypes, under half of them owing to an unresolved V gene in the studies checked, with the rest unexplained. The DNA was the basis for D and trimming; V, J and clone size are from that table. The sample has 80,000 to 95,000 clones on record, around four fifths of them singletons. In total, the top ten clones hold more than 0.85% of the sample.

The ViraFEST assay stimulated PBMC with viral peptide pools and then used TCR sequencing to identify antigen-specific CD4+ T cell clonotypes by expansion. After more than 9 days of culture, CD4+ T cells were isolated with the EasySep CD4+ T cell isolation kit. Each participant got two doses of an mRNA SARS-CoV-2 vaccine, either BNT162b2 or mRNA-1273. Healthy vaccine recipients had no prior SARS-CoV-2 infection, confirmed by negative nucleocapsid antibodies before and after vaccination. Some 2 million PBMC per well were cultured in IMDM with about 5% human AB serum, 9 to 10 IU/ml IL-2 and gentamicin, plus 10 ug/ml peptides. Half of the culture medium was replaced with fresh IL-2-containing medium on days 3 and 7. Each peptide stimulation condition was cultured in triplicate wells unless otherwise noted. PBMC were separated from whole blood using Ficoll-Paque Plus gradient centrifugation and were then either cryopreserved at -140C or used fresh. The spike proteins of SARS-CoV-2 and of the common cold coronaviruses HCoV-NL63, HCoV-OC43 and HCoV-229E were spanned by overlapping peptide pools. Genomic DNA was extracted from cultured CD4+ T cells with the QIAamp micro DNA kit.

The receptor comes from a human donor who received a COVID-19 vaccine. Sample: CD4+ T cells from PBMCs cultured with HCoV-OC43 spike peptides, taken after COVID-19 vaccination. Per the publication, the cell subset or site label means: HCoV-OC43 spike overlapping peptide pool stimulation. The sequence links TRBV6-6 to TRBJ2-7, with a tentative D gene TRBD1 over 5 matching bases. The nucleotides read TGTGCCAGCAGTTTTCACAGGAGCTCCTACGAGCAGTACGTC. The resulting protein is CASSFHRSSYEQYV.